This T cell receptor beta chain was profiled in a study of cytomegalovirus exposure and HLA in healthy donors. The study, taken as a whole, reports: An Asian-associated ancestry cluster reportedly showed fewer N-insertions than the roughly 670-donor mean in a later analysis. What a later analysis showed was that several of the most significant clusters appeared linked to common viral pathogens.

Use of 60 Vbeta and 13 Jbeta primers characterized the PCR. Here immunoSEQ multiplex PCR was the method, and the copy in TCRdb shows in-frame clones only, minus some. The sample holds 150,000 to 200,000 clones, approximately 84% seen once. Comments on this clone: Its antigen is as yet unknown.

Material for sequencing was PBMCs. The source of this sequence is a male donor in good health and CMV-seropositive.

CDR3 DNA sequence: TGTGCCAGCAGCTGGGGGACAGTAGGGCGTGAAGCTTTCTTT. The encoded protein is CASSWGTVGREAFF. The V call is TRBV5-8, the J call TRBJ1-1; 7 bases match TRBD1. The CDR3 has 14 amino acids. The trim removed 3 bases at V and 7 bases at J, leaving 9 bases unmatched. The germline V gene has CDR1 SGHTS and CDR2 YDEGEE. Supplemented by reference TRBV5-8 and TRBJ1-1, the full variable domain reads EAGVTQSPTHLIKTRGQQATLRCSPISGHTSVYWYQQALGLGLQFLLWYDEGEERNRGNFPPRFSGRQFPNYSSELNVNALELEDSALYLCASSWGTVGREAFFGQGTRLTVV.